Each of the 10 T cell receptor beta chains below was sequenced from the same sample in a study of CD8 T cells in ankylosing spondylitis. TCRdb re-analysed the 5' RACE reads in MiXCR, keeping a single row per CDR3 protein. Of 300,000 to 400,000 distinct CDR3 sequences in the sample, approximately 10% were seen once. The sequencing sample was made of blood, either unsorted or a sorted T cell fraction (not recorded which). These receptors all come from a female donor with ankylosing spondylitis or in good health (not recorded which).

V usage is TRBV7-9 and J usage is TRBJ2-1; 11 bases are a match to TRBD2. The V gene's germline CDR1 is SEHNR and CDR2 FQNEAQ (reference sequence). The J segment lost 8 bases and the V segment lost 3 bases, leaving 3 bases of the junction unmatched. The CDR3 spans 14 residues. This CDR3 reads CASSFSGRVDEQFF. Here the CDR3 DNA reads TGTGCCAGCAGCTTTAGCGGGAGGGTGGATGAGCAGTTCTTC.

This chain connects TRBV4-1 to TRBJ2-7; 11 nucleotides agree with TRBD2. Germline-derived CDR1 and CDR2 are MGHRA and YSYEKL. V lost 2 bases, J lost 0 bases, and 3 bases stayed unmatched. This CDR3 contains 16 residues. This CDR3 reads CASSQQTSGGSYEQYF. DNA of the CDR3: TGCGCCAGCAGCCAACAAACTAGCGGGGGCTCCTACGAGCAGTACTTC.

The table lists this clonotype with many counts. This sequence joins TRBV20-1 and TRBJ2-3; 10 bases are shared with TRBD2. The CDR3 length is 14 residues. The germline V gene encodes CDR1 DFQATT and CDR2 SNEGSKA (reference sequence). The trim removed 5 bases at V and 0 bases at J, leaving 2 bases unmatched. The chain's CDR3 is CSAPTSGSTDTQYF. The CDR3 DNA sequence: TGCAGTGCTCCGACTAGCGGGAGCACAGATACGCAGTATTTT.

This clonotype was found many times. The V call is TRBV20-1, the J call TRBJ1-1, with D possibly TRBD1 on 5 matching bases. Germline loops: CDR1 DFQATT, CDR2 SNEGSKA (reference sequence). V lost 4 bases to trimming and J lost 10 bases, with 16 bases between them. The CDR3 runs 12 residues. The CDR3 DNA sequence: TGCAGTGCTACAAGAGGGTCCGGGGGAGCTTTCTTT. Protein product: CSATRGSGGAFF.

This clonotype was detected a few times. The gene calls are TRBV19 and TRBJ2-2, with a weak D call TRBD1 (5 bases). Per germline, CDR1 LNHDA and CDR2 SQIVND (reference sequence). The CDR3 has 15 amino acids. V shed 2 bases and J shed 1 base, with 8 bases lying between them. As DNA, the CDR3 is TGTGCCAGTAGTATATTAGGACAGAACACCGGGGAGCTGTTTTTT. Translating it yields CASSILGQNTGELFF.

This clonotype was detected a few times. Here the CDR3 DNA reads TGCGGTGTAGGGACAGGGTCCTACGAGCAGTACTTC. Protein sequence: CGVGTGSYEQYF. The chain has TRBV20-1 and TRBJ2-7; 9 bases are shared with TRBD1. Looked up from germline, CDR1 is DFQATT and CDR2 is SNEGSKA (reference sequence). The CDR3 length is 12 residues.

At least ten counts were recorded for this clonotype. CDR3 amino acids: CASSTRNRGEQYF. The CDR3 nucleotides are TGTGCCAGCAGTACTCGGAACCGCGGTGAGCAGTACTTC. The chain employs TRBV12-3 or TRBV12-4 and TRBJ2-7; D is unresolved. The CDR3 spans 13 residues. V lost 5 bases, J lost 7 bases, and 15 bases lay in between.

This chain joins TRBV7-2 and TRBJ1-3, with 7 positions matching TRBD1. The CDR3 consists of 16 residues. In germline, CDR1 is SGHTA, CDR2 FQGNSA. The junction had 3 bases not matched to a gene; V was cut back by 0 bases and J by 1 base. The CDR3 bases are TGTGCCAGCAGCTTAGCGCCGACAGGGTCTGGAAACACCATATATTTT. It translates to CASSLAPTGSGNTIYF.

The chain links TRBV6-2 or TRBV6-3 to TRBJ2-5, with 7 positions matching TRBD2. V lost 7 bases to trimming and J lost 1 base; unmatched junction nucleotides: 12. Germline-derived CDR1 and CDR2 are MNHEY and SVGEGT. The length of the CDR3 is 16 residues. The CDR3 coding sequence is TGTGCCAGCACCCTACGAGGTCTAGCGGCCCAAGAGACCCAGTACTTC. Its protein is CASTLRGLAAQETQYF.

This clonotype has at least ten counts. For the CDR3, the DNA is TGCAGTGCTAGTGGGGGCCGGAACTATGGCTACACCTTC. Encoded protein: CSASGGRNYGYTF. J is TRBJ1-2 and V is TRBV20-1, with a weak D call TRBD1 (6 bases). This CDR3 contains 13 residues. V lost 3 bases and J lost 2, with 10 bases in between. Germline assignment: CDR1 DFQATT and CDR2 SNEGSKA (reference sequence).